Sequencing of this T cell receptor beta chain was carried out in a study of cytomegalovirus exposure and HLA in healthy donors. Trimming stripped 5 bases from V and 0 bases from J, with 12 bases between. The length of the CDR3 is 15 residues. The germline CDR1 and CDR2 sequences are SGHNT and YYREEE (reference sequence). Sequencing used immunoSEQ multiplex PCR; TCRdb keeps in-frame clones, though not all of them. The table records about 260,000 clones, less than 95% of them present only once. Details on this clone: What it recognizes is unknown.

Regarding the study as a whole: Three CMV-associated chains were confirmed in vitro to be specific for CMV antigens. The classifier, whose performance was assessed in both the original and validation cohorts, reportedly diagnosed cytomegalovirus status with high specificity and sensitivity.

The rearrangement uses TRBV5-4 and TRBJ1-3; D is undetermined. This TCR was sampled from a woman aged 25 to 39 in good health and CMV-seronegative. The material sequenced was PBMCs. CDR3 bases: TGTGCCAGCAGTCAGGACCCGTCCTCTGGAAACACCATATATTTT. The encoded protein is CASSQDPSSGNTIYF. The entire variable domain, with the rest obtained from reference TRBV5-4 and TRBJ1-3, is as follows: ETGVTQSPTHLIKTRGQQVTLRCSSQSGHNTVSWYQQALGQGPQFIFQYYREEENGRGNFPPRFSGLQFPNYSSELNVNALELDDSALYLCASSQDPSSGNTIYFGEGSWLTVV.